This is a list of T cell receptor beta chains from one sample in a study of Graves' ophthalmopathy and Graves' hyperthyroidism. TCRdb redid the calling of the multiplex PCR reads with MiXCR, one entry per CDR3 protein. The sample contains some 400,000 distinct CDR3 sequences, around 17% of which appear only once. Sequenced: peripheral blood. These receptors originate from a woman younger than 30 with Graves' ophthalmopathy. CDR3s include the opening cysteine and the closing phenylalanine or tryptophan. The D gene is left open where the match is weak. Size is stated for part of the rows, as once, few or many counts, or as a class when the clone is expanded.

length	D	J	V	size	DNA	CDR3
16	TRBD1	TRBJ1-1	TRBV6-1	NA	TGTGCCAGCAGTGATGCGACAGGGTCGGGGGGAACTGAAGCTTTCTTT	CASSDATGSGGTEAFF
13	NA	TRBJ1-5	TRBV6-4	many	TGTGCCAGCAGTGCCGGGAGCGGTCAGCCCCAGCATTTT	CASSAGSGQPQHF
15	NA	TRBJ1-2	TRBV5-1	many	TGCGCCAGCAGCTTGGATCGCCCGGACTCCTATGGCTACACCTTC	CASSLDRPDSYGYTF
13	NA	TRBJ2-5	TRBV12-3/TRBV12-4	many	TGTGCCAGCAAAATGACATCGCGGGAGACCCAGTACTTC	CASKMTSRETQYF
15	TRBD1	TRBJ2-2	TRBV2	many	TGTGCCAGCAGTGAACGGAGACAGGGGGCCGGGGAGCTGTTTTTT	CASSERRQGAGELFF
13	NA	TRBJ1-1	TRBV7-2	many	TGTGCCAGCAGCTTAGGAGGGTGGGGTCGGGCTTTCTTT	CASSLGGWGRAFF
14	NA	TRBJ1-6	TRBV6-2/TRBV6-3	many	TGTGCCAGCAGCCCGGTGATCTTTCAGTCACCCCTCCACTTT	CASSPVIFQSPLHF
13	NA	TRBJ2-7	TRBV27	many	TGCGCCAGCAGCTTGGGCCTCTCCTACGAGCAGTACTTC	CASSLGLSYEQYF
16	NA	TRBJ2-7	TRBV12-3/TRBV12-4	many	TGTGCCAGCAGTTTAGCGGGGTCGGTGAACACCTACGAGCAGTACTTC	CASSLAGSVNTYEQYF
14	NA	TRBJ2-5	TRBV7-9	many	TGTGCCAGCAGCTTACAGAATTACCAAGAGACCCAGTACTTC	CASSLQNYQETQYF
13	NA	TRBJ1-5	TRBV19	many	TGTGCCAGTAGTAACGACCCCAATCAGCCCCAGCATTTT	CASSNDPNQPQHF
12	NA	TRBJ1-5	TRBV12-3/TRBV12-4	NA	TGTGCCAGCAATTTCGGCAATCAGCCCCAGCATTTT	CASNFGNQPQHF
14	NA	TRBJ1-1	TRBV20-1	many	TGCAGTGCAACTGACTTCAACAGGGTCACTGAAGCTTTCTTT	CSATDFNRVTEAFF
13	NA	TRBJ1-2	TRBV12-3/TRBV12-4	NA	TGTGCCAGCAGCTTGAACACTAACTATGGCTACACCTTC	CASSLNTNYGYTF
14	NA	TRBJ2-5	TRBV6-2/TRBV6-3	many	TGTGCCAGCAGGACGGGGAAGAGGCAAGAGACCCAGTACTTC	CASRTGKRQETQYF
15	NA	TRBJ2-7	TRBV12-3/TRBV12-4	many	TGTGCCGGCCTCCCCGGAGGGCAGGGGATCTACGAGCAGTACTTC	CAGLPGGQGIYEQYF
17	TRBD1	TRBJ1-2	TRBV15	many	TGTGCCACCAGCAGAGAGGATCTCACAGGGGGCCTCTATGGCTACACCTTC	CATSREDLTGGLYGYTF
11	NA	TRBJ2-7	TRBV6-1	many	TGTGCCAGCAGTACCCCTAACGAGCAGTACTTC	CASSTPNEQYF
14	TRBD1	TRBJ1-6	TRBV10-3	many	TGTGCCATCAGGCGGGACAGGGAGGAATCACCCCTCCACTTT	CAIRRDREESPLHF
18	TRBD1	TRBJ2-6	TRBV28	many	TGTGCCAGCAGTTTTCCCCCGGACAGGGCCCGTGGGGCCAACGTCCTGACTTTC	CASSFPPDRARGANVLTF
13	TRBD1	TRBJ2-5	TRBV19	many	TGTGCCAGTATGGGACAGGGATCAGAGACCCAGTACTTC	CASMGQGSETQYF
14	NA	TRBJ1-1	TRBV30	many	TGTGCCTGGAACTGGGACGTGTCCGGGGGGGAAGCTTTCTTT	CAWNWDVSGGEAFF
13	NA	TRBJ2-5	TRBV29-1	many	TGCAGCGCCGACCTGGGGAGCGGCGAGACCCAGTACTTC	CSADLGSGETQYF
14	NA	TRBJ2-2	TRBV7-7	many	TGTGCTAGCAGCTTAGGGGGGAGCACCGGGGAGCTGTTTTTT	CASSLGGSTGELFF
15	NA	TRBJ1-1	TRBV6-4	many	TGTGCCAGCAGTGACGAAGCTGGGGGCAACACTGAAGCTTTCTTT	CASSDEAGGNTEAFF
15	NA	TRBJ2-7	TRBV11-2	many	TGTGCCAGCAGCTTAGATTGGGCGGAGTCCTACGAGCAGTACTTC	CASSLDWAESYEQYF
14	TRBD1	TRBJ1-2	TRBV4-3	many	TGCGCCAGCAGCCAAGTAGGGACAGCATATGGCTACACCTTC	CASSQVGTAYGYTF
13	NA	TRBJ1-5	TRBV12-3/TRBV12-4	many	TGTGCCAGCAGTTTTAGGCCTAGCCAGCCCCAGCATTTT	CASSFRPSQPQHF
15	TRBD2	TRBJ2-5	TRBV6-4	NA	TGTGCCAGCAAACCAATTAGCGGGAGTATCGAGACCCAGTACTTC	CASKPISGSIETQYF
13	NA	TRBJ1-1	TRBV24-1	few	TGTGCCACCAGTGATGCCTACAGCACTGAAGCTTTCTTT	CATSDAYSTEAFF
15	NA	TRBJ2-7	TRBV6-2/TRBV6-3	many	TGTGCCAGCAGGCTCGACAGTTCGCAATCCTACGAGCAGTACTTC	CASRLDSSQSYEQYF
13	NA	TRBJ1-1	TRBV7-2	medium-sized	TGTGCCAGCAGTTTAGGGAGGAACACTGAAGCTTTCTTT	CASSLGRNTEAFF
14	TRBD2	TRBJ2-7	TRBV25-1	many	TGTGCCAGCAGTGAGACCGGGACTAGCTACCGGCAGTACTTC	CASSETGTSYRQYF
15	TRBD2	TRBJ2-2	TRBV10-3	many	TGTGCCATCAGGAGAGCGGGAGGGCCTCACGGGGAGCTGTTTTTT	CAIRRAGGPHGELFF
14	TRBD1	TRBJ1-1	TRBV5-1	many	TGCGCCAGCAGACCCTGGACAGGGAGCCCTGAAGCTTTCTTT	CASRPWTGSPEAFF
17	NA	TRBJ1-2	TRBV4-1	NA	TGCGCCAGCAGCCAAGAGGCGAGGAGGGTGGGGTACTATGGCTACACCTTC	CASSQEARRVGYYGYTF
14	NA	TRBJ2-7	TRBV6-5	once	TGTGCCAGCAGTTACGGTGGGGATGGGAACGAGCAGTACTTC	CASSYGGDGNEQYF
11	NA	TRBJ1-1	TRBV20-1	many	TGCAGTGCTAGAGAGGGACCCGAAGCTTTCTTT	CSAREGPEAFF
14	NA	TRBJ1-1	TRBV6-1	many	TGTGCCAGCAGGGTAGGAAATTTGAACACTGAAGCTTTCTTT	CASRVGNLNTEAFF
14	NA	TRBJ2-5	TRBV12-3/TRBV12-4	many	TGTGCCAGCAGTATAAGTTCCCCCCGGGAGACCCAGTACTTC	CASSISSPRETQYF
15	TRBD2	TRBJ2-5	TRBV9	NA	TGTGCCAGCAGCCCCGTGGGACTAGCGAGGGAGACCCAGTACTTC	CASSPVGLARETQYF
15	TRBD2	TRBJ2-5	TRBV29-1	NA	TGCAGCGTCCGGCTAGCGGGGGGGCCGGGAGAGACCCAGTACTTC	CSVRLAGGPGETQYF
15	NA	TRBJ2-5	TRBV6-5	many	TGTGCCAGCAGTCCCTCCCCCGGGTCACAAGAGACCCAGTACTTC	CASSPSPGSQETQYF
14	NA	TRBJ2-2	TRBV9	many	TGTGCCAGCAGCGTGGGACTCTACACCGGGGAGCTGTTTTTT	CASSVGLYTGELFF
15	NA	TRBJ1-6	TRBV12-3/TRBV12-4	many	TGTGCCAGCAGTTTAGCGCAGATGGCCAATTCACCCCTCCACTTT	CASSLAQMANSPLHF
16	NA	TRBJ1-5	TRBV7-8	many	TGTGCCAGCAGCTCGAGTCGGGACATATTAAATCAGCCCCGGCATTTT	CASSSSRDILNQPRHF
11	NA	TRBJ2-7	TRBV30	few	TGTGCCTGGAGTGACACCTACGAGCAGTACTTC	CAWSDTYEQYF